The 15 T cell receptor beta chains in this list originate from one sample, sequenced in a study of memory CD4+ T cells and cytomegalovirus serostatus. Single viable CD3+CD4+CD8-CD45RO+ cells were sorted as the memory CD4+ T cells. Generated by immunoSEQ multiplex PCR, the TCRdb table keeps only in-frame clones and is missing some. This table holds 56,000 or so clones, more than 75% found once. Sequencing was done on a sample of memory CD4+ T cells from blood. These receptors all come from an adult in good health and CMV-seronegative.

The chain carries TRBV29-1 and TRBJ1-2; maybe TRBD1 (5 bases). V was clipped by 3 bases and J by 5 bases, with 10 bases between them. This CDR3 has 12 amino acids. Germline V gene sequence: CDR1 SQVTM, CDR2 ANQGSEA. The DNA for the CDR3 is TGCAGCGTTGATCAGGGACGGTATGGCTACACCTTC. Encoded protein: CSVDQGRYGYTF.

This clone was seen just once. This rearrangement joins TRBV5-1 to TRBJ2-7, with 7 bases lining up with TRBD1. The length of the CDR3 is 15 residues. V dropped 5 bases and J dropped 0; count of bases not matched to a gene: 8. CDR1 and CDR2 from the germline V gene are SGHRS and YFSETQ. The DNA for the CDR3 is TGCGCCAGCAGTTCGGGGACAGTAAGCTCCTACGAGCAGTACTTC. Protein sequence: CASSSGTVSSYEQYF. Filled out from reference TRBV5-1 and TRBJ2-7, the complete variable domain reads KAGVTQTPRYLIKTRGQQVTLSCSPISGHRSVSWYQQTPGQGLQFLFEYFSETQRNKGNFPGRFSGRQFSNSRSEMNVSTLELGDSALYLCASSSGTVSSYEQYFGPGTRLTVT.

V gene TRBV7-3 combines with J gene TRBJ2-5; 8 bases fit TRBD1. Trimming removed 0 bases from V and 0 bases from J; junction bases left unmatched: 0. Germline V gene sequence: CDR1 SGHTA, CDR2 FQGTGA. CDR3 length: 15 residues. The CDR3 DNA sequence: TGTGCCAGCAGCTTAACGGGACAGGACCAAGAGACCCAGTACTTC. Translation: CASSLTGQDQETQYF. Drawing the rest from reference TRBV7-3 and TRBJ2-5, the complete variable domain is GAGVSQTPSNKVTEKGKYVELRCDPISGHTALYWYRQSLGQGPEFLIYFQGTGAADDSGLPNDRFFAVRPEGSVSTLKIQRTERGDSAVYLCASSLTGQDQETQYFGPGTRLLVL.

This chain uses TRBV18 with TRBJ2-7, with 7 bases matching TRBD1. V was clipped by 6 bases and J by 5 bases; unmatched bases: 10. This CDR3 has 14 amino acids. Germline CDR1 KGHSH, CDR2 LQKENI. CDR3: CASSPTDRRNEQYF. Here the CDR3 DNA reads TGTGCCAGCTCCCCTACGGACAGGAGAAACGAGCAGTACTTC.

With regard to this clone: Its ends do not fully match the called genes, so a read error is possible. The CDR3: CASSPSSGGGYNEQFF. For the CDR3, the DNA is TGTGCTAGCAGCCCATCTAGCGGGGGAGGCTACAATGAGCAGTTCTTC. The V gene is TRBV7-7, the J gene TRBJ2-1, with 10 bases that match TRBD2. Germline assignment: CDR1 SSHAT and CDR2 FNYEAQ (reference sequence). The CDR3 is 16 residues long.

The rearrangement links TRBV27 to TRBJ2-5; 9 bases match TRBD2. J gave up 1 base and V 4 bases, and 10 bases lay outside the gene matches. Germline lookup yields CDR1 MNHEY and CDR2 SMNVEV (reference sequence). The CDR3 is made up of 17 amino acids. The CDR3: CASSSHPLAGTQETQYF. The CDR3 nucleotides read TGTGCCAGCAGTTCCCACCCCCTAGCGGGGACCCAAGAGACCCAGTACTTC.

The chain has TRBV28 and TRBJ1-2; TRBD1 matches at 7 bases. The germline V gene encodes CDR1 MDHEN and CDR2 SYDVKM. The CDR3 loop spans 14 amino acids. The trim removed 6 bases at V and 4 bases at J, leaving 8 bases unmatched. The CDR3 is CASSTPQGLYGYTF. CDR3 bases: TGTGCCAGCAGCACCCCACAGGGGCTCTATGGCTACACCTTC.

In its sample, this clone is medium-sized. The genes are TRBV4-2 and TRBJ1-3; D is undetermined. The CDR3 sequence is 15 residues long. Trimming removed 4 bases from V and 0 bases from J, with 10 bases in between. The V gene's germline CDR1 is LGHNA and CDR2 YNFKEQ. The CDR3 nucleotides are TGTGCCAGCAGCCCCGACTTATACTCTGGAAACACCATATATTTT. This encodes CASSPDLYSGNTIYF.

CDR3 sequence: CASRLDINSYEQYF. The CDR3 nucleotides read TGTGCCAGCAGACTAGACATCAACTCCTACGAGCAGTACTTC. The gene calls are TRBV2 and TRBJ2-5, with D possibly TRBD2 on 5 matching bases. The tail of the sequence fits TRBJ2-7 better, so the J call may be wrong. The CDR3 spans 14 residues. CDR1 is SNHLY and CDR2 is FYNNEI in the germline V gene.

This chain uses TRBV19 with TRBJ1-6; TRBD1 matches 7 bases. With V trimmed by 4 bases and J by 9 bases, 3 bases remained unmatched. The CDR3 is 13 amino acids. The germline V gene has CDR1 LNHDA and CDR2 SQIVND (reference sequence). The CDR3 bases are TGTGCCAGTAGTAGACAGGGCACTTCACCCCTCCACTTT. Its protein is CASSRQGTSPLHF.

CDR3 sequence (DNA): TGTGCCAGCAGCCCCGGGGGGTTCTACGAGCAGTACTTC. Its protein product is CASSPGGFYEQYF. The chain is built from TRBV7-8 and TRBJ2-7, with 7 bases lining up with TRBD2. V lost 5 bases and J lost 3; bases outside the gene matches: 4. The CDR3 runs to 13 residues. CDR1 and CDR2 (germline): SGHVS, FQNEAQ.

The V call is TRBV4-3, the J call TRBJ1-5, with D tentatively TRBD1 (5 bases). Germline V lookup: CDR1 LGHNA, CDR2 YSLEER. The CDR3 is 14 amino acids. V was clipped by 0 bases and J by 7 bases, with 10 bases between them. The CDR3 region is CASSQDRVGQPQHF. In DNA, the CDR3 is TGCGCCAGCAGCCAAGACAGGGTTGGACAGCCCCAGCATTTT.

The genes are TRBV10-3 and TRBJ2-3; the D call may be TRBD1 or TRBD2 (5 bases each). V lost 6 bases to trimming and J lost 2 bases, with 12 bases between them. The germline V gene has CDR1 ENHRY and CDR2 SYGVKD. The CDR3 length is 14 residues. The CDR3 loop is CAIRRGRDTDTQYF. The CDR3 DNA is TGTGCCATCAGGAGGGGCAGGGACACAGATACGCAGTATTTT.

The chain couples TRBV5-6 to TRBJ1-2; D gene uncertain. The V and J ends lost 2 bases and 4 bases respectively, with 9 bases between them. The CDR3 covers 13 residues. Germline CDR1 is SGHDT and CDR2 is YYEEEE. CDR3 nucleotides: TGTGCCAGCAGCTTAATAAGAGGCTATGGCTACACCTTC. Protein sequence: CASSLIRGYGYTF.

V gene TRBV19 combines with J gene TRBJ2-6, with 10 bases matching TRBD1. CDR1 is LNHDA, CDR2 SQIVND, per germline (reference sequence). This CDR3 has 21 residues. The V gene end was trimmed by 6 bases and the J gene end by 1 base; junction bases not matched to a gene: 18. CDR3 in DNA: TGTGCCAGTAGCCGAAGGAGACAGGGGGCAACCTACCGATCTGGGGCCAACGTCCTGACTTTC. Translating it yields CASSRRRQGATYRSGANVLTF.